These 6 T cell receptor beta chains were all obtained from the same sample, sequenced in a study of blood T cells in healthy people across ages. A second PCR, run for roughly 6 to 11 cycles, used a sample-barcoded 5' primer plus a J-beta primer mix. In TCRdb, the 5' RACE reads were re-called with MiXCR into one record per CDR3 protein. The sample has 780,000 or so distinct CDR3 sequences; 20% to 25% are singletons. This sample was shared with a second study, whose subject was T cells of mothers and their children.

Sequenced: blood. These receptors were taken from a boy between 10 and 17 years old in good health.

This clonotype has only a few counts. The rearrangement uses TRBV30 and TRBJ2-1; D is unresolved. CDR3 length: 12 residues. Germline V CDR1 and CDR2: GTSNPN, SVGIG (reference sequence). V lost 0 bases to trimming and J lost 10 bases, with 10 bases between them. The CDR3 sequence is CAWSVSVGEQFF. CDR3 DNA sequence: TGTGCCTGGAGTGTGAGTGTGGGGGAGCAGTTCTTC.

This clonotype was counted a few times. The chain employs TRBV5-1 and TRBJ1-2, with no clear D. The V gene lost 6 bases and the J gene lost 8 bases, with 17 bases spanning the gap. Germline V lookup: CDR1 SGHRS, CDR2 YFSETQ. The CDR3 extends over 13 amino acids. This chain's CDR3 is CASIGRGARGYTF. In DNA, the CDR3 is TGCGCCAGCATCGGACGGGGTGCTCGGGGCTACACCTTC.

The chain has TRBV28 and TRBJ2-5; TRBD2 matches at 12 bases. Judging by the DNA end, TRBJ2-7 fits better; the J call may be wrong. The V gene's germline CDR1 is MDHEN and CDR2 SYDVKM. CDR3 length: 16 residues. The DNA of the CDR3 is TGTGCCAGCAGTTTAGTGACTAGCGGGAGTCGGAACGAGCAGTACTTC. This sequence encodes CASSLVTSGSRNEQYF.

This clonotype was picked up a small number of times. The J gene is TRBJ1-1, the V gene TRBV29-1; a weak D match, TRBD1 (6 bases). The V and J ends lost 6 bases and 5 bases respectively, with 16 bases between them. There are 13 residues in the CDR3. CDR1 is SQVTM, CDR2 ANQGSEA, per germline. CDR3 sequence reads: CSVIQGRRTEAFF. CDR3 DNA: TGCAGCGTGATACAGGGCCGGAGGACTGAAGCTTTCTTT.

CDR3 region: CSVETGDSNEQYF. The CDR3 bases are TGCAGCGTGGAGACAGGGGACTCGAACGAGCAGTACTTC. This chain uses TRBV29-1 with TRBJ2-7; TRBD1 matches at 8 bases. CDR3 size: 13 residues. With V trimmed by 6 bases and J by 5 bases, 9 bases remained unmatched. The germline V gene has CDR1 SQVTM and CDR2 ANQGSEA.

In its sample, this clonotype was seen a few times. The chain has TRBV7-2 and TRBJ2-3, with TRBD2 identical over 12 bases. The CDR3 spans 17 residues. Trimming at V came to 8 bases and at J to 3 bases, leaving 12 bases not matched to a gene. Germline V CDR1 and CDR2: SGHTA, FQGNSA. The CDR3 sequence is CASVLGIGLAGTDTQYF. The CDR3 nucleotides are TGTGCCAGCGTCCTAGGTATCGGACTAGCGGGGACAGATACGCAGTATTTT.